This T cell receptor (beta chain) was identified during a study of shared clonotypes between healthy human individuals. Study observations and caveats: Across a few donors, naive CD4 shared roughly 5.1%, naive CD8 approximately 3.5%, memory CD4 2.3%, memory CD8 0.4% to 0.5%.

With 0 bases removed from V and 5 bases from J, the gap between germline ends came to 10 bases. CDR1 MNHEY and CDR2 SVGAGI come from the germline V gene. The CDR3 contains 14 residues. To note about this clone: Its antigen remains unidentified.

Clones were sequenced by immunoSEQ multiplex PCR, and TCRdb holds only the in-frame ones, with some missing. This table has roughly 2.2 million clones, approximately 90% appearing once. This TCR derives from a man aged 18-30 years in good health. Some clones in this sample may be carry-over from other donors' samples. The J gene is TRBJ1-2, the V gene TRBV6-5; a weak D match, TRBD1 (5 bases). Sequenced input: naive CD4+ T cells from PBMCs. Specified subset: CD45RA+ positively selected. The CDR3 sequence: CASSYSQGPYGYTF. The CDR3 DNA sequence: TGTGCCAGCAGTTACTCTCAGGGACCGTATGGCTACACCTTC.